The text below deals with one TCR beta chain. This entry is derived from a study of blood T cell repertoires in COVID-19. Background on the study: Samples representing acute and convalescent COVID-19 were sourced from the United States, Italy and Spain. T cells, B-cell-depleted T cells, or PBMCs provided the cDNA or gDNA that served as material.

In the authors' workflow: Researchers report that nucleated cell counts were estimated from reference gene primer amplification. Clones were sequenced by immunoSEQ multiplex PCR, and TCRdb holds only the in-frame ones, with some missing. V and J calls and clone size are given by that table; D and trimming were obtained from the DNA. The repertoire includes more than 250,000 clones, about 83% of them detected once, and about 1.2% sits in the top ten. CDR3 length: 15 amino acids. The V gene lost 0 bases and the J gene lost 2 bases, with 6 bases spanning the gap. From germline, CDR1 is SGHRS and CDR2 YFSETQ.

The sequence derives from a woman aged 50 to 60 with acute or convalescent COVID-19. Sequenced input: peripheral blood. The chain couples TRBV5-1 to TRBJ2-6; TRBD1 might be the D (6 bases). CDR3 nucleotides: TGCGCCAGCAGCTTGGGGGGGCCTGGGGCCAACGTCCTGACTTTC. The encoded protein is CASSLGGPGANVLTF.